The 30 T cell receptor beta chains below come from one sample, sequenced in a study of chemoradiotherapy in HPV16-positive cancers. Only in-frame clones appear in the TCRdb table, and some are missing; sequencing was by immunoSEQ multiplex PCR. The data hold about 9,000 clones, with around 75% observed a single time. Sampling was performed from a patient who underwent chemoradiotherapy. These TCRs come from a human donor with HPV-associated anogenital cancer.

There are a few counts of this clone. This chain links TRBV11-3 with TRBJ1-1; TRBD1 is a possible D gene (5 bases). Germline CDR1 SGHNT, CDR2 YENEEA. This CDR3 has 15 amino acids. Trimming removed 1 base from V and 3 bases from J, with 12 bases in between. CDR3 loop: CASSLGGPGDTEAFF. The CDR3, as DNA: TGTGCCAGCAGCTTAGGAGGGCCGGGGGACACTGAAGCTTTCTTT.

The chain joins TRBV28 to TRBJ2-5; 10 positions agree with TRBD2. The CDR3 covers 17 residues. CDR1 is MDHEN, CDR2 SYDVKM, per germline. J was trimmed by 5 bases and V by 3 bases; bases with no gene match: 12. The CDR3 reads CASSLALEREGRETQYF. The DNA for the CDR3 is TGTGCCAGCAGTTTGGCACTTGAGCGGGAGGGCCGGGAGACCCAGTACTTC.

Of note for this clone: A junction boundary mismatches the germline segment, possibly from a read error. The chain joins TRBV19 to TRBJ1-1, with D unclear. Germline CDR1 reads LNHDA; CDR2 reads SQIVND (reference sequence). The CDR3 contains 13 residues. CDR3 sequence: CASTPRRNTKAFF. The CDR3 DNA is TGTGCCAGTACCCCTAGGCGGAACACTAAAGCTTTCTTT.

The chain uses TRBV6-6 and TRBJ1-5; D is uncertain. Germline assignment: CDR1 MNHNY and CDR2 SVGAGI (reference sequence). This CDR3 comprises 15 residues. With 5 bases removed from V and 7 bases from J, the gap between germline ends came to 18 bases. Written as DNA, the CDR3 is TGTGCCAGCAGTCCCCCCGGGCAGGCTGGACAGCCCCAGCATTTT. Its protein is CASSPPGQAGQPQHF.

The chain has TRBV19 and TRBJ1-1; D is unresolved. CDR3 size: 11 residues. Trimming stripped 10 bases from V and 4 bases from J, with 10 bases between. CDR1 and CDR2 (germline): LNHDA, SQIVND (reference sequence). This CDR3 is CAKQLGTEAFF. CDR3 coding DNA: TGTGCCAAACAACTCGGCACTGAAGCTTTCTTT.

The chain couples TRBV2 to TRBJ1-5; perhaps TRBD1 as D (5 bases). Trimming cost V 6 bases and J 6 bases, with 18 bases left between them. Germline V gene sequence: CDR1 SNHLY, CDR2 FYNNEI. This CDR3 spans 15 amino acids. The CDR3 sequence: CASSPPRQSGQPQHF. The CDR3 nucleotides read TGTGCCAGCAGCCCCCCCCGACAGTCCGGTCAGCCCCAGCATTTT.

This chain links TRBV7-9 with TRBJ2-7, with D perhaps assigned TRBD1 or TRBD2 (6 bases each). Looked up from germline, CDR1 is SEHNR and CDR2 is FQNEAQ (reference sequence). V lost 1 base to trimming and J lost 3 bases, with 16 bases between them. The CDR3 has 16 amino acids. CDR3 bases: TGTGCCAGCAGCTTAGAGGGAAGGGGGAGGAACTACGAGCAGTACTTC. Residues: CASSLEGRGRNYEQYF.

The CDR3 bases are TGTGCCAGCAGCTCGGGTGGGGAGCAGGCTGAAAAACTGTTTTTT. This translates into CASSSGGEQAEKLFF. The rearrangement uses TRBV7-9 and TRBJ1-4; D call uncertain. Trimming removed 4 bases from V and 7 bases from J, with 16 bases in between. The CDR3 extends over 15 amino acids. Germline loops: CDR1 SEHNR, CDR2 FQNEAQ (reference sequence).

This clone came up once. J is TRBJ1-4 and V is TRBV2, with TRBD1 matching 8 bases. This CDR3 comprises 12 residues. Trimming at V came to 8 bases and at J to 7 bases, leaving 3 bases not matched to a gene. In germline, CDR1 is SNHLY, CDR2 FYNNEI. The CDR3 DNA reads as TGTGCCAGCGACAGGGGAAGTGAAAAACTGTTTTTT. Its translation: CASDRGSEKLFF.

The chain links TRBV28 to TRBJ1-2; D may be TRBD1 (5 bases). Germline lookup yields CDR1 MDHEN and CDR2 SYDVKM. The CDR3 loop spans 14 amino acids. Trimming shortened V by 7 bases and J by 2 bases, and 14 bases separated the two germline ends. The CDR3 nucleotides are TGTGCCAGCATCCCTGCGGGGGGAAACTATGGCTACACCTTC. It yields the protein CASIPAGGNYGYTF.

This sequence joins TRBV27 and TRBJ1-5, with D unclear. The CDR3 covers 13 residues. The V and J ends lost 8 bases and 4 bases respectively, with 12 bases between them. The V gene's germline CDR1 is MNHEY and CDR2 SMNVEV (reference sequence). The CDR3: CASGRMVNQPQHF. CDR3 coding DNA: TGTGCCAGCGGTCGAATGGTTAATCAGCCCCAGCATTTT.

The chain recombines TRBV5-4 with TRBJ2-3; D gene unclear. CDR3 length: 13 residues. Trimming stripped 5 bases from V and 13 bases from J, with 20 bases between. Germline V gene lookup returns CDR1 SGHNT and CDR2 YYREEE (reference sequence). The chain's CDR3 is CASRSNTPPMEYF. The CDR3 coding sequence is TGTGCCAGCAGATCTAATACCCCGCCAATGGAGTATTTT.

This chain joins TRBV7-2 and TRBJ1-1; 8 bases line up with TRBD1. Germline CDR1 reads SGHTA; CDR2 reads FQGNSA. The CDR3 length is 15 residues. V was clipped by 3 bases and J by 1 base; unmatched bases: 4. The CDR3 nucleotides read TGTGCCAGCAGCTTTAGGGACAGGTCGAACACTGAAGCTTTCTTT. Residues: CASSFRDRSNTEAFF.

V is TRBV15 and J is TRBJ2-1, with unresolved D. CDR1 LNHNV and CDR2 YYDKDF come from the germline V gene (reference sequence). V dropped 5 bases and J dropped 2 bases, with 16 bases sitting between them. CDR3 size: 16 residues. The CDR3 region is CATSGRPDETYNEQFF. Here the CDR3 DNA reads TGTGCCACCAGCGGTCGGCCGGACGAAACCTACAATGAGCAGTTCTTC. Combining the CDR3 with reference TRBV15 and TRBJ2-1 gives the whole variable domain DAMVIQNPRYQVTQFGKPVTLSCSQTLNHNVMYWYQQKSSQAPKLLFHYYDKDFNNEADTPDNFQSRRPNTSFCFLDIRSPGLGDTAMYLCATSGRPDETYNEQFFGPGTRLTVL.

The chain links TRBV7-6 to TRBJ1-1; D is uncertain. CDR3 length: 13 amino acids. CDR1 and CDR2 (germline): SGHVS, FNYEAQ. V was clipped by 5 bases and J by 0 bases, with 7 bases between them. The CDR3 nucleotides read TGTGCCAGCAGCGCGGACCTGAACACTGAAGCTTTCTTT. Translated, it gives CASSADLNTEAFF. Together with reference TRBV7-6 and TRBJ1-1, the CDR3 gives the full variable domain: GAGVSQSPRYKVTKRGQDVALRCDPISGHVSLYWYRQALGQGPEFLTYFNYEAQQDKSGLPNDRFSAERPEGSISTLTIQRTEQRDSAMYRCASSADLNTEAFFGQGTRLTVV.

V is TRBV5-1 and J is TRBJ2-5, with D perhaps assigned TRBD1 or TRBD2 (7 bases each). The germline CDR1 and CDR2 sequences are SGHRS and YFSETQ. Deletions cut 3 bases from V and 5 bases from J, with 11 bases between. The CDR3 contains 13 residues. DNA for the CDR3: TGCGCCAGCAGCTCCAGGGGGGGCGAGACCCAGTACTTC. Protein sequence: CASSSRGGETQYF.

The V gene is TRBV4-1, the J gene TRBJ1-2, with D maybe TRBD1 (5 bases). V was trimmed by 1 base and J by 2 bases, leaving 14 bases between them. The CDR3 is made up of 16 amino acids. CDR1 is MGHRA, CDR2 YSYEKL, per germline. Here the CDR3 DNA reads TGCGCCAGCAGCCAAGGGGGCGGGAGGGGCAACTATGGCTACACCTTC. Amino acids: CASSQGGGRGNYGYTF.

This clone showed up just a few times. The rearrangement joins TRBV4-3 to TRBJ1-5, with D unresolved. Trimming stripped 0 bases from V and 6 bases from J, with 6 bases between. From germline, CDR1 is LGHNA and CDR2 YSLEER. There are 13 residues in the CDR3. DNA for the CDR3: TGCGCCAGCAGCCAAGATATTGGTCAGCCCCAGCATTTT. This encodes CASSQDIGQPQHF.

The V and J genes are TRBV11-2 and TRBJ2-7, with 9 nucleotides matching TRBD1. Per the germline V gene, CDR1 is SGHAT and CDR2 is FQNNGV. V lost 5 bases to trimming and J lost 6 bases; unmatched junction nucleotides: 14. This CDR3 region has 16 residues. CDR3 amino acids: CASSPGTGLRRREQYF. The DNA for the CDR3 is TGTGCCAGCAGCCCCGGGACAGGGCTCCGCCGGCGCGAGCAGTACTTC. Drawing the rest from reference TRBV11-2 and TRBJ2-7, the complete variable domain is EAGVAQSPRYKIIEKRQSVAFWCNPISGHATLYWYQQILGQGPKLLIQFQNNGVVDDSQLPKDRFSAERLKGVDSTLKIQPAKLEDSAVYLCASSPGTGLRRREQYFGPGTRLTVT.

The V call is TRBV5-4, the J call TRBJ2-3; the D is unclear. V lost 2 bases to trimming and J lost 2 bases, with 18 bases between them. Germline loops: CDR1 SGHNT, CDR2 YYREEE (reference sequence). The CDR3 has 17 residues. The DNA of the CDR3 is TGTGCCAGCAGCTTTGCCAAGACCGGCCCGGACACAGATACGCAGTATTTT. This sequence encodes CASSFAKTGPDTDTQYF.

This chain links TRBV4-1 with TRBJ2-1; TRBD1 aligns across 8 bases. The V and J ends lost 1 base and 3 bases, in that order; junction bases with no gene match: 5. The CDR3 has 16 residues. Germline lookup yields CDR1 MGHRA and CDR2 YSYEKL. The CDR3: CASSQVGTGDYNEQFF. The DNA of the CDR3 is TGCGCCAGCAGCCAAGTCGGGACAGGAGACTACAATGAGCAGTTCTTC.

The rearrangement uses TRBV5-6 and TRBJ1-5; D is undetermined. V was shortened by 0 bases and J by 1 base, with 5 bases between the two germline ends. Germline V gives CDR1 SGHDT, CDR2 YYEEEE. This CDR3 is 14 amino acids long. CDR3 loop: CASSLALSNQPQHF. CDR3 bases: TGTGCCAGCAGCTTGGCTCTAAGCAATCAGCCCCAGCATTTT.

The chain uses TRBV27 and TRBJ1-1; 9 bases fit TRBD1. CDR1 MNHEY and CDR2 SMNVEV come from the germline V gene (reference sequence). V was clipped by 0 bases and J by 6 bases; unmatched bases: 11. The CDR3 loop spans 17 amino acids. The CDR3 loop reads CASSLSRTGVRAAEAFF. CDR3 DNA: TGTGCCAGCAGTTTATCGAGGACAGGGGTCCGGGCGGCTGAAGCTTTCTTT.

The V call is TRBV11-2, the J call TRBJ1-1; D gene unclear. Per germline, CDR1 SGHAT and CDR2 FQNNGV. Trimming shortened V by 1 base and J by 1 base, and 7 bases separated the two germline ends. This CDR3 has 14 residues. As DNA, the CDR3 is TGTGCCAGCAGCTTAGTCCGACCGAACACTGAAGCTTTCTTT. Its protein product is CASSLVRPNTEAFF. Filled out from reference TRBV11-2 and TRBJ1-1, the complete variable domain reads EAGVAQSPRYKIIEKRQSVAFWCNPISGHATLYWYQQILGQGPKLLIQFQNNGVVDDSQLPKDRFSAERLKGVDSTLKIQPAKLEDSAVYLCASSLVRPNTEAFFGQGTRLTVV.

This clone was recorded once. The chain employs TRBV4-1 and TRBJ1-6, with D possibly TRBD1 on 5 matching bases. Trimming cost V 4 bases and J 8 bases, with 21 bases left between them. Germline V gives CDR1 MGHRA, CDR2 YSYEKL. CDR3 length: 17 residues. CDR3 sequence (DNA): TGCGCCAGCAGCCTAGTTTCGGGACTAAGGGAGGATTCACCCCTCCACTTT. It is translated as CASSLVSGLREDSPLHF.

This chain joins TRBV7-9 and TRBJ1-4, with 10 positions matching TRBD1. V shed 1 base, J shed 7 bases, and the junction held 3 bases outside the gene matches. The CDR3 runs to 15 residues. Germline V gives CDR1 SEHNR, CDR2 FQNEAQ (reference sequence). The CDR3, as DNA: TGTGCCAGCAGCTTAGGGGACAGGGGAGGTGAAAAACTGTTTTTT. Translating it yields CASSLGDRGGEKLFF.

This clone was detected a few times. This sequence joins TRBV27 and TRBJ1-2, with D hard to call. Germline CDR1 reads MNHEY; CDR2 reads SMNVEV (reference sequence). V was cut by 5 bases and J by 0 bases, with 4 bases left in between. The CDR3 length is 12 residues. CDR3 coding DNA: TGTGCCAGCAGTCCCACTAACTATGGCTACACCTTC. It yields the protein CASSPTNYGYTF.

The chain joins TRBV19 to TRBJ2-2, with D possibly TRBD1 on 6 matching bases. V gave up 6 bases and J gave up 5 bases, with 13 bases separating them. In germline, CDR1 is LNHDA, CDR2 SQIVND (reference sequence). The CDR3 runs 14 residues. The CDR3 sequence: CASRPNGQTGELFF. In DNA form, the CDR3 reads TGTGCCAGTAGACCGAATGGACAGACCGGGGAGCTGTTTTTT.

The chain links TRBV27 to TRBJ2-2; D is unclear. This CDR3 has 12 amino acids. The germline V gene encodes CDR1 MNHEY and CDR2 SMNVEV (reference sequence). Trimming removed 5 bases from V and 7 bases from J, with 8 bases in between. The CDR3 sequence: CASSPHDGELFF. The CDR3, as DNA: TGTGCCAGCAGTCCCCACGACGGGGAGCTGTTTTTT.

This chain links TRBV29-1 with TRBJ1-1; 7 bases line up with TRBD1. Germline CDR1 and CDR2: SQVTM and ANQGSEA. The CDR3 totals 13 residues. V shed 3 bases, J shed 4 bases, and the junction held 5 bases outside the gene matches. DNA of the CDR3: TGCAGCGTTGATGAACAGGGGAGCACTGAAGCTTTCTTT. Its translation: CSVDEQGSTEAFF.